This T cell receptor (beta chain) was profiled in a study of T cells in Graves' hyperthyroidism and ophthalmopathy. Study information: Staff took peripheral blood when the initial diagnosis was made, before any treatment began.

Authors of the study amplified TCR beta CDR3 regions from RNA transcripts. Researchers ran a first-round RT-PCR on the TCR CDR3 using the HTBI primer set. In TCRdb, the multiplex PCR reads were re-called with MiXCR into one record per CDR3 protein. The table shows hundreds of thousands of distinct CDR3 sequences, with roughly 15% occurring only once. Subjects with ophthalmopathy showed a Clinical Activity Score no lower than 3, a NOSPECS grade no lower than 4, and a duration shorter than 3 months. This clonotype was counted only a few times. As yet, its antigen is unknown. The germline V gene encodes CDR1 DFQATT and CDR2 SNEGSKA (reference sequence). Deletions cut 0 bases from V and 8 bases from J, with 14 bases between. The CDR3 has 13 residues. Overall study results and limits: From stable hyperthyroidism, ophthalmopathy was set apart by a 13 V-J model.

The TCR originated in a woman aged 50 to 60 with Graves' ophthalmopathy. The gene calls are TRBV20-1 and TRBJ2-7, with unresolved D. Specimen: blood. The CDR3 nucleotides are TGCAGTGCTAGAGATCAACGCGGTGTAAAGCAGTACTTC. Protein product: CSARDQRGVKQYF.